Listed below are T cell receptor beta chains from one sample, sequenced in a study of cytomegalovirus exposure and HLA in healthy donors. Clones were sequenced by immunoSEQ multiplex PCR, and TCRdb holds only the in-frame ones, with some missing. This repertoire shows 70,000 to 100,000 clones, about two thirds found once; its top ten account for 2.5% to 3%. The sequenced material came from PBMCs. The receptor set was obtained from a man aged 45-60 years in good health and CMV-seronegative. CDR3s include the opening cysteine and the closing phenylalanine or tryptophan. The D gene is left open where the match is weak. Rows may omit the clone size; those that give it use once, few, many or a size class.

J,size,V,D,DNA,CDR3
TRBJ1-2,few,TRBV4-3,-,TGCGCCAGCAGCCAAGAGTTGGGAGACTATGGCTACACCTTC,CASSQELGDYGYTF
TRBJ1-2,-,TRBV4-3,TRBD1,TGCGCCAGCAGCCAAGAGAGGACGGGACAGGGAACGTTCTATGGCTACACCTTC,CASSQERTGQGTFYGYTF
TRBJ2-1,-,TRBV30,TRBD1,TGTGCCTGGAGTACCGACAGGGGGCCCTACAATGAGCAGTTCTTC,CAWSTDRGPYNEQFF
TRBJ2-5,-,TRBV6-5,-,TGTGCCAGCAGGGTTCCGGGCCAAGAGACCCAGTACTTC,CASRVPGQETQYF
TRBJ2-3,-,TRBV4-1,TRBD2,TGCGCCAGCAGCCATGGCCTAATAGCGGGGGGGCTTAGCACAGATACGCAGTATTTT,CASSHGLIAGGLSTDTQYF
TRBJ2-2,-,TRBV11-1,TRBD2,TGTGCCAGCAGCTTAGGTCCAGCGGGGTCGAACACCGGGGAGCTGTTTTTT,CASSLGPAGSNTGELFF
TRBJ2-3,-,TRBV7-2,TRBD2,TGTGCCAGCAGCACGGGACTAGCGGGAGCTACGCAGTATTTT,CASSTGLAGATQYF
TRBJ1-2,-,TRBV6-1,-,TGTGCCAGCAGTGAAGCTCATGGGAGGGGCGGCTACACCTTC,CASSEAHGRGGYTF
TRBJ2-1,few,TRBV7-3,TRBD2,TGTGCCAGCAGCTTGGGACTAGCGGGGAACAATGAGCAGTTCTTC,CASSLGLAGNNEQFF
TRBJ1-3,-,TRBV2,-,TGTGCCAGCAGTTCCGGCCGCGGCGGAAACACCATATATTTT,CASSSGRGGNTIYF
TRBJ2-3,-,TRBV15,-,TGTGCCACCAGCAGAGATCCGACAGATACGCAGTATTTT,CATSRDPTDTQYF
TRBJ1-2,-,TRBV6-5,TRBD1,TGTGCCAGCAGGACAGGGGGCGGCTACACCTTC,CASRTGGGYTF
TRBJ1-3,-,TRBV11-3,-,TGTGCCAGCAGCTTGAACTCAAACACCATATATTTT,CASSLNSNTIYF
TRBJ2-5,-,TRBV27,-,TGTGCCAGCAGAGGGTCAGGACACCTACTACGGCCGGAGACCCAGTACTTC,CASRGSGHLLRPETQYF
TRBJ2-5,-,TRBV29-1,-,TGCAGCGTTGAAGATATGCGGGGCCAAGAGACCCAGTACTTC,CSVEDMRGQETQYF
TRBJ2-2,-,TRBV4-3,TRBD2,TGCGCCAGCAGCCTGCAAGCGGGGGATAGCGGGGAGCTGTTTTTT,CASSLQAGDSGELFF